The sequence of this T cell receptor (beta chain) was determined in a study of CD8+CD57+ T cells in acquired aplastic anemia. This clonotype was picked up many times. CDR3 and TCR beta VDJ profiling relied on a genomic DNA template. MiXCR was run by TCRdb on the reads, yielding one entry per CDR3 protein. The table has a few hundred thousand distinct CDR3 sequences, over 40% seen once; the top ten hold approximately 20%. CD8+CD57+ cell expansion, shown by flow cytometry, had occurred in the patients selected for sequencing. Sequenced sample: sorted CD4+, CD8+, or CD8+CD57+ T cells (not recorded which) from PBMCs. The clonotype originates from a human donor with aplastic anemia.

The CDR3 region has the DNA TGTGCCAGCCGCGCAGGGACTAGCGGGGCTGGGGCCAACGTCCTGACTTTC. Its protein is CASRAGTSGAGANVLTF. This sequence joins TRBV6-1 and TRBJ2-6; 13 bases agree with TRBD2. The CDR3 sequence is 17 residues long. Germline loops: CDR1 MNHNS, CDR2 SASEGT. V lost 8 bases and J lost 2; bases outside the gene matches: 6.